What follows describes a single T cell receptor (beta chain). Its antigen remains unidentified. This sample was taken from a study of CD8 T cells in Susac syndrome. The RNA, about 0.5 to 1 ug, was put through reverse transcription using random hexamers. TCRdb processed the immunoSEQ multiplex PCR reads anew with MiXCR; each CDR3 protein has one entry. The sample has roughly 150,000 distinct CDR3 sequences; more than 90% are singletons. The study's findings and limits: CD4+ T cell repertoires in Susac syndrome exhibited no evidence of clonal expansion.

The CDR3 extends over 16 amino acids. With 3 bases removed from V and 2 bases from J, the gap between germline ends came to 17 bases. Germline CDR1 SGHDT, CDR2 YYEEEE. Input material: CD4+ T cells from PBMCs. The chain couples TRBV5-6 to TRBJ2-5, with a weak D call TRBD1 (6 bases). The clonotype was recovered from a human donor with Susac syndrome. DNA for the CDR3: TGTGCCAGCAGCTGGAGAACAGGGATAATACAAGAGACCCAGTACTTC. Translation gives CASSWRTGIIQETQYF.